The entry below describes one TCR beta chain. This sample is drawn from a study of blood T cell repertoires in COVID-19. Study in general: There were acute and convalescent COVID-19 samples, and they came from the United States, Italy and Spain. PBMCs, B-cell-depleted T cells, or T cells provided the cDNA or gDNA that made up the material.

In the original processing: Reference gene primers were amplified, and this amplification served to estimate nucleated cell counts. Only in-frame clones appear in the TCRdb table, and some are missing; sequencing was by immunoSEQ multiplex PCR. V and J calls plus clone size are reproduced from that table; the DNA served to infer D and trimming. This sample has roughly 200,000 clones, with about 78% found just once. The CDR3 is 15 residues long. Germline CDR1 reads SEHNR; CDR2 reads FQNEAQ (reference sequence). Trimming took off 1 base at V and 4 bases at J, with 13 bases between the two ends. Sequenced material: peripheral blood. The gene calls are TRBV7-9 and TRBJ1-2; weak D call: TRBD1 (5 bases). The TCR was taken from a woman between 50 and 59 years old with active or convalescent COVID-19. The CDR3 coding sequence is TGTGCCAGCAGCTTAGACAGTCCCAGGGCCTATGGCTACACCTTC. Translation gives CASSLDSPRAYGYTF.